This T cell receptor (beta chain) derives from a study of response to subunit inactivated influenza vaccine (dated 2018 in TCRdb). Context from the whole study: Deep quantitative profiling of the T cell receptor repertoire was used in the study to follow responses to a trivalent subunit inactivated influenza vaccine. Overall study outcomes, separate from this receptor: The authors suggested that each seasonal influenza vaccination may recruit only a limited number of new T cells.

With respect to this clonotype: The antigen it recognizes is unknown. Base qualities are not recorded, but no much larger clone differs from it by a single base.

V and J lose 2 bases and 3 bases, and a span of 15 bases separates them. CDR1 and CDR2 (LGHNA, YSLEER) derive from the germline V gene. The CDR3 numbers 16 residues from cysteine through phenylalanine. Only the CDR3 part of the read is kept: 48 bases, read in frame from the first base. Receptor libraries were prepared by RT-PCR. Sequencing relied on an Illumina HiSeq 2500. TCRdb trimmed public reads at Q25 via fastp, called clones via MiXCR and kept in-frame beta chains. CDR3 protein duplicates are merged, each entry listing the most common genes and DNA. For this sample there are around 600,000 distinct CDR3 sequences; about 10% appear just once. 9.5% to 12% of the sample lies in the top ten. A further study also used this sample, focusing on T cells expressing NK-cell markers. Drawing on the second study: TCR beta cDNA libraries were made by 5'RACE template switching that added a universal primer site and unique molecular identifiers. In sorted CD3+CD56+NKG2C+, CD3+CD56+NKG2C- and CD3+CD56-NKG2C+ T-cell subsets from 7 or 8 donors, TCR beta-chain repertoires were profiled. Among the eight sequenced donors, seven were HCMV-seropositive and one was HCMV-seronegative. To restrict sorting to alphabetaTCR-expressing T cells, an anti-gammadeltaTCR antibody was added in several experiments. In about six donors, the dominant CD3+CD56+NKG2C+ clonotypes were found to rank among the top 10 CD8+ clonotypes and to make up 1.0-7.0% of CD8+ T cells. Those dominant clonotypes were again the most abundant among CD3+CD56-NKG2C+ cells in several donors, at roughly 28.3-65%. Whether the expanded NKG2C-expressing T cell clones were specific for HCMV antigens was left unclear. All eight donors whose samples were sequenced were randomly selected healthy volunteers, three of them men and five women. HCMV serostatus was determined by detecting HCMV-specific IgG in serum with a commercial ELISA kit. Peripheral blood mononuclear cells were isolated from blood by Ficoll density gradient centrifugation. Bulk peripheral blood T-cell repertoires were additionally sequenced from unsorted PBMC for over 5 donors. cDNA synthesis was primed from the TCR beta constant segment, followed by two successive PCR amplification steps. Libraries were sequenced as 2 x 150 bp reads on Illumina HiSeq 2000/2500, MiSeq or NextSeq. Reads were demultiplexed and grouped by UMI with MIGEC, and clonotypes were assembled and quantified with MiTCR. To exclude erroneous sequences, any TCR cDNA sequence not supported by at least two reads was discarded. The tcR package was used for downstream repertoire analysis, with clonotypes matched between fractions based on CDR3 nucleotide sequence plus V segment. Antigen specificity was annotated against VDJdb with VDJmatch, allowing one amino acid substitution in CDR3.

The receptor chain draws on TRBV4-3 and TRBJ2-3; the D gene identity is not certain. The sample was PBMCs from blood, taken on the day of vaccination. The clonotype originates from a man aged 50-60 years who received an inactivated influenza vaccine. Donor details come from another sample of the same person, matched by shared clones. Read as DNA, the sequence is TGCGCCAGCAGCCAAAGCACTGATTTAATGACAGATACGCAGTATTTT. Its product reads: CASSQSTDLMTDTQYF.